Presented here are 8 T cell receptor beta chains from one specimen sequenced in a study of blood T cell repertoires in COVID-19. Libraries were prepared by immunoSEQ multiplex PCR; TCRdb keeps only in-frame clonotypes and omits some of them. There are approximately 220,000 clones in the sample; around 83% occur only once, and approximately 7.4% lies in the top ten. Sequences were obtained from peripheral blood. The origin of the receptors is a woman in her fifties or sixties with acute or convalescent COVID-19.

The chain joins TRBV15 to TRBJ2-7, with D uncertain. The CDR3 covers 14 residues. Germline V lookup: CDR1 LNHNV, CDR2 YYDKDF (reference sequence). V dropped 7 bases and J dropped 1 base, with 14 bases sitting between them. CDR3: CATTPKTGSYEQYF. Written as DNA, the CDR3 is TGTGCCACCACTCCGAAGACTGGGTCCTACGAGCAGTACTTC.

The V call is TRBV5-1, the J call TRBJ2-5; 8 nucleotides match TRBD1. The CDR3 totals 14 residues. In germline, CDR1 is SGHRS, CDR2 YFSETQ. With 5 bases clipped from V and 5 bases from J, the junction kept 8 bases outside the gene matches. The CDR3 loop reads CASRPRTGQETQYF. CDR3 coding DNA: TGCGCCAGCAGACCCCGGACAGGGCAGGAGACCCAGTACTTC.

This chain joins TRBV7-6 and TRBJ1-2; tentative D call: TRBD1 (6 bases). The CDR3 is 13 residues long. CDR1 is SGHVS and CDR2 is FNYEAQ in the germline V gene. Between the trimmed V and J ends, which lost 5 bases and 13 bases, there was a span of 20 bases. The CDR3 DNA reads as TGTGCCAGCAGCCCAAACCCTTCATTACAGGGCACCTTC. As protein: CASSPNPSLQGTF.

The chain couples TRBV28 to TRBJ1-6, with D possibly being TRBD1 (5 bases). The CDR3 sequence is 14 residues long. Germline values: CDR1 MDHEN, CDR2 SYDVKM. V lost 8 bases to trimming and J lost 9 bases, with 17 bases between them. DNA for the CDR3: TGTGCCAGCGGATCTCGGGGGATCTCTTCACCCCTCCACTTT. Translating it yields CASGSRGISSPLHF.

This chain connects TRBV6-4 to TRBJ2-2, with TRBD1 matching over 7 bases. CDR3 length: 17 residues. Germline V gene lookup returns CDR1 MRHNA and CDR2 SNTAGT. The trim removed 2 bases at V and 1 base at J, leaving 7 bases unmatched. CDR3 DNA sequence: TGTGCCAGCAGTGACACAGGGGACAGCAAGAACACCGGGGAGCTGTTTTTT. Its translation is CASSDTGDSKNTGELFF.

V gene TRBV6-5 combines with J gene TRBJ1-3; 10 nucleotides match TRBD1. CDR1 and CDR2 (germline): MNHEY, SVGAGI. The CDR3 is 16 amino acids. The V gene end was trimmed by 4 bases and the J gene end by 9 bases; junction bases not matched to a gene: 12. The CDR3 is CASSSGTGVGAVTIYF. CDR3 bases: TGTGCCAGCAGTTCCGGGACAGGGGTGGGTGCGGTCACCATATATTTT.

The V call is TRBV10-3, the J call TRBJ2-7, with D uncertain. The CDR3 is made up of 12 amino acids. From germline, CDR1 is ENHRY and CDR2 SYGVKD. V gave up 4 bases and J gave up 6 bases, with 10 bases separating them. The CDR3 here is CAISGPDTEQYF. The CDR3 DNA reads as TGTGCCATCAGTGGGCCTGACACCGAGCAGTACTTC.

This chain joins TRBV29-1 and TRBJ2-5; the D gene is possibly TRBD1 (5 bases). The CDR3 sequence is 11 residues long. Germline CDR1 is SQVTM and CDR2 is ANQGSEA. The germline V and J ends were trimmed by 4 bases and 4 bases, with 7 bases remaining between them. CDR3 sequence (DNA): TGCAGCGTTGTCCAGGGAGAGACCCAGTACTTC. Protein sequence: CSVVQGETQYF.